This TCR beta chain was identified during a study of T cells in localized non-small cell lung cancer. Assay: immunoSEQ multiplex PCR; the TCRdb copy retains only in-frame clones and omits some. This table holds about 59,000 clones, about 89% found once. Study-wide results and limits: Across samples, adjacent lung featured a median roughly 50 of the top 100 tumor clones.

Turning to this clone: Antigen: not known.

The length of the CDR3 is 13 residues. The V gene's germline CDR1 is SGHDT and CDR2 YYEEEE. Trimming removed 1 base at V and 0 bases at J, with 4 bases between. The chain carries TRBV5-6 and TRBJ1-1; no reliable D call. The sequencing here drew on peripheral blood, taken before any cancer treatment. The sequence was obtained from a man between 40 and 70 years old with stage I lung adenocarcinoma. CDR3 sequence reads: CASSLMMNTEAFF. CDR3 nucleotides: TGTGCCAGCAGCTTGATGATGAACACTGAAGCTTTCTTT.